This TCR beta chain emerged from a study of cytomegalovirus exposure and HLA in healthy donors. V was shortened by 4 bases and J by 6 bases, with 16 bases between the two germline ends. The germline gives CDR1 SGHKS, CDR2 YYEKEE (reference sequence). The CDR3 is 14 amino acids. About this clone itself: Its matching antigen is unknown.

General study results and limits: Researchers reported that three CMV-associated chains were confirmed in vitro as CMV antigen-specific.

Produced via immunoSEQ multiplex PCR; TCRdb's table is partial and in-frame only. Of about 73,000 clones detected, over 90% appear once; the ten largest clones hold 2.5% to 3.5%. Input material: PBMCs. This receptor was obtained from a woman under 30 in good health and CMV-seropositive. This rearrangement joins TRBV5-5 to TRBJ1-1, with a tentative D call TRBD1 (5 bases). CDR3 sequence reads: CASSPRGDAAEAFF. For the CDR3, the DNA is TGTGCCAGCAGCCCCCGGGGGGATGCCGCTGAAGCTTTCTTT.